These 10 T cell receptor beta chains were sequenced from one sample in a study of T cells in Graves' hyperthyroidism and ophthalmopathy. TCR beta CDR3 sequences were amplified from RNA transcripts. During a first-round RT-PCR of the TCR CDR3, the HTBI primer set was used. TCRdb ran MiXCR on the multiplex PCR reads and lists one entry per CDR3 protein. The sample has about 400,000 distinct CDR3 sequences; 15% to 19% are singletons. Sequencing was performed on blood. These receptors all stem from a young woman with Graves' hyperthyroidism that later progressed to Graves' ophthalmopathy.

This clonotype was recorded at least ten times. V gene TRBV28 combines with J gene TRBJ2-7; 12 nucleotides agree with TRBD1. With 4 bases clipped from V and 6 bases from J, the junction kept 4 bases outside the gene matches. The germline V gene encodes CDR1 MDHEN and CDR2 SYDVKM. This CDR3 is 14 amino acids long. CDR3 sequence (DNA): TGTGCCAGCAGTTGGGGACAGGGGGCTGGCGAGCAGTACTTC. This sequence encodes CASSWGQGAGEQYF.

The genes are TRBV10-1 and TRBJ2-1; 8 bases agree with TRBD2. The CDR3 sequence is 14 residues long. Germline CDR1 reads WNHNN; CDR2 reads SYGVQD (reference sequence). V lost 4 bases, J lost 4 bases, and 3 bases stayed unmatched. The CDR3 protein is CASSAQRGYNEQFF. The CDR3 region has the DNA TGCGCCAGCAGTGCCCAGCGGGGGTACAATGAGCAGTTCTTC.

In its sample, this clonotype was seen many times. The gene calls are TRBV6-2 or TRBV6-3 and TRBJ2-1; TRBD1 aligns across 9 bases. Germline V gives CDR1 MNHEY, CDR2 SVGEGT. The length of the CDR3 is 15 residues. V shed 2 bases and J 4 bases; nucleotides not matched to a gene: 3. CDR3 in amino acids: CASSYAGTGYNEQFF. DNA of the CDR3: TGTGCCAGCAGTTACGCCGGGACAGGGTACAATGAGCAGTTCTTC.

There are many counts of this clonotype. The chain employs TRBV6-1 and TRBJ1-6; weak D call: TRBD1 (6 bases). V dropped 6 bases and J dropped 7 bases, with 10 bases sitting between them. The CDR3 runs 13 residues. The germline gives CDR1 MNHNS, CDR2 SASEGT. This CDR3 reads CASRPTGNSPLHF. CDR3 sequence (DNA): TGTGCCAGCAGACCAACAGGGAATTCACCCCTCCACTTT.

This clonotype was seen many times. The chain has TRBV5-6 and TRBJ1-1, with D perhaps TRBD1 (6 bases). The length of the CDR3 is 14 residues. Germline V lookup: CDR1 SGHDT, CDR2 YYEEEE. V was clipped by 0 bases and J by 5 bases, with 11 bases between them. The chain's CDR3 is CASSLVQGWTEAFF. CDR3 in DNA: TGTGCCAGCAGCTTGGTCCAGGGGTGGACTGAAGCTTTCTTT.

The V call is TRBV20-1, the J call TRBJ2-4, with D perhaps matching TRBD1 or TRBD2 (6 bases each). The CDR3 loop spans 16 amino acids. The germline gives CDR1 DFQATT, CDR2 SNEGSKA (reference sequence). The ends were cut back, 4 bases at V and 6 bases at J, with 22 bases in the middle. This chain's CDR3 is CSAISRGHGGLNIQYF. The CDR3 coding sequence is TGCAGTGCTATTTCCCGGGGGCACGGTGGGTTAAACATTCAGTACTTC.

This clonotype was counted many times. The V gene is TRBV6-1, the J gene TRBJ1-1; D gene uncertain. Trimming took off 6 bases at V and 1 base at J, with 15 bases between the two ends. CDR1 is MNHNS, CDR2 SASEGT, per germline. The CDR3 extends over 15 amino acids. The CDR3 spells CASSPGLTRNTEAFF. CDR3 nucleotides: TGTGCCAGCAGCCCGGGGTTAACCAGGAACACTGAAGCTTTCTTT.

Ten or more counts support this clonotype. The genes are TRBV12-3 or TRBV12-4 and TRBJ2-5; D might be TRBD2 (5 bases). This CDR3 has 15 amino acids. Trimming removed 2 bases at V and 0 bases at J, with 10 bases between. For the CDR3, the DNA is TGTGCCAGCAGTTTAATGACGGGGAACCAAGAGACCCAGTACTTC. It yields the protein CASSLMTGNQETQYF.

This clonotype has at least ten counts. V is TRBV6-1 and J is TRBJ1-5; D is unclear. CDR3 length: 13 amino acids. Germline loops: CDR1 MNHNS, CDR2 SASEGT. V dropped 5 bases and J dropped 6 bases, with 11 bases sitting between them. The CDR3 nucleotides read TGTGCCAGCAGTCCCGGCGGGCGTCAGCCCCAGCATTTT. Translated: CASSPGGRQPQHF.

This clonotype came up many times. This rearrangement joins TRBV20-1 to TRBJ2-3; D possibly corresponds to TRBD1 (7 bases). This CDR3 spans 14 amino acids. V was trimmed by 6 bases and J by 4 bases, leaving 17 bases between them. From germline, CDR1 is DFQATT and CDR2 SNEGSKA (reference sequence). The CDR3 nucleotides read TGCAGTGCCGGACTACAGGGGCGCCCAGATACGCAGTATTTT. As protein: CSAGLQGRPDTQYF.